This entry is about one T cell receptor beta chain. Once RNA had been extracted, it was reverse transcribed into cDNA to act as the sequencing template. Only in-frame clones appear in the TCRdb table, and some are missing; sequencing was by immunoSEQ multiplex PCR. This table holds some 200,000 clones, under 75% found once. The data were taken from a study of CD8+ T cells in alopecia areata. Treatment indicated: oral pan-JAK inhibitor, 5-10 mg twice daily. Germline loops: CDR1 LGHNA, CDR2 YSLEER. CDR3 length: 15 residues. With 3 bases clipped from V and 3 bases from J, the junction kept 7 bases outside the gene matches.

This sequence was found in a human donor with alopecia areata. The material was CD4+ T cells sorted from blood, obtained at week 4, from a patient treated with tofacitinib. The chain links TRBV4-3 to TRBJ2-7, with 8 nucleotides matching TRBD2. Here the CDR3 DNA reads TGCGCCAGCAGCCAGGGGGGGAGCGGGGGCTACGAGCAGTACTTC. This codes for CASSQGGSGGYEQYF.